This TCR beta chain emerged from a study of OX40 agonist ivuxolimab in advanced cancers. Study details: Having had anti-PD-1, anti-PD-L1 or anti-CTLA-4 therapy before was allowed, and about 42% had some. Study-level findings and limits: CD8+ T cells averaged more expanded clones than CD4+.

Autoimmune disease history or systemic immunosuppression led to patients being barred. This CDR3 is built from 15 residues. Germline V gene sequence: CDR1 MGHRA, CDR2 YSYEKL. V gave up 0 bases and J gave up 9 bases; unmatched junction bases: 8. The assay was immunoSEQ multiplex PCR, and TCRdb's table has in-frame clones only and misses some. Counted here are about 19,000 clones, roughly 78% occurring once; the ten biggest clones make up 33%. In the case of this clone: The antigen remains unidentified.

The sequences come from CD4+ or CD8+ T cells sorted from blood, collected in a trial of the OX40 agonist ivuxolimab. The receptor's source is an adult with an advanced solid tumor such as melanoma, head and neck, liver or kidney cancer. The chain uses TRBV4-1 and TRBJ1-5; 7 nucleotides line up with TRBD1. CDR3 sequence (DNA): TGCGCCAGCAGCCAAGATAGGGACAGCTTCGGGCCCCAGCATTTT. Protein: CASSQDRDSFGPQHF.